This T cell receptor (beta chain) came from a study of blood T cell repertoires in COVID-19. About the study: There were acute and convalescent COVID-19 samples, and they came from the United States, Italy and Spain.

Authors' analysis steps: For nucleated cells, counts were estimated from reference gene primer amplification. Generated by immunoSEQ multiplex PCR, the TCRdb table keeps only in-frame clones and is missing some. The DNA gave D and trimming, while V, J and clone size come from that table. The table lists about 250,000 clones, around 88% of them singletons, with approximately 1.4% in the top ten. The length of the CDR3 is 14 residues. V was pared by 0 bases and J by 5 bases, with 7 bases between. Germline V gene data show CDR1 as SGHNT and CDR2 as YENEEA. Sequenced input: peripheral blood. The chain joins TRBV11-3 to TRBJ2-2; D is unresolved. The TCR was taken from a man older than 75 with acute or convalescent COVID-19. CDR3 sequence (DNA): TGTGCCAGCAGCTTAGAACCCACAACCGGGGAGCTGTTTTTT. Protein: CASSLEPTTGELFF.